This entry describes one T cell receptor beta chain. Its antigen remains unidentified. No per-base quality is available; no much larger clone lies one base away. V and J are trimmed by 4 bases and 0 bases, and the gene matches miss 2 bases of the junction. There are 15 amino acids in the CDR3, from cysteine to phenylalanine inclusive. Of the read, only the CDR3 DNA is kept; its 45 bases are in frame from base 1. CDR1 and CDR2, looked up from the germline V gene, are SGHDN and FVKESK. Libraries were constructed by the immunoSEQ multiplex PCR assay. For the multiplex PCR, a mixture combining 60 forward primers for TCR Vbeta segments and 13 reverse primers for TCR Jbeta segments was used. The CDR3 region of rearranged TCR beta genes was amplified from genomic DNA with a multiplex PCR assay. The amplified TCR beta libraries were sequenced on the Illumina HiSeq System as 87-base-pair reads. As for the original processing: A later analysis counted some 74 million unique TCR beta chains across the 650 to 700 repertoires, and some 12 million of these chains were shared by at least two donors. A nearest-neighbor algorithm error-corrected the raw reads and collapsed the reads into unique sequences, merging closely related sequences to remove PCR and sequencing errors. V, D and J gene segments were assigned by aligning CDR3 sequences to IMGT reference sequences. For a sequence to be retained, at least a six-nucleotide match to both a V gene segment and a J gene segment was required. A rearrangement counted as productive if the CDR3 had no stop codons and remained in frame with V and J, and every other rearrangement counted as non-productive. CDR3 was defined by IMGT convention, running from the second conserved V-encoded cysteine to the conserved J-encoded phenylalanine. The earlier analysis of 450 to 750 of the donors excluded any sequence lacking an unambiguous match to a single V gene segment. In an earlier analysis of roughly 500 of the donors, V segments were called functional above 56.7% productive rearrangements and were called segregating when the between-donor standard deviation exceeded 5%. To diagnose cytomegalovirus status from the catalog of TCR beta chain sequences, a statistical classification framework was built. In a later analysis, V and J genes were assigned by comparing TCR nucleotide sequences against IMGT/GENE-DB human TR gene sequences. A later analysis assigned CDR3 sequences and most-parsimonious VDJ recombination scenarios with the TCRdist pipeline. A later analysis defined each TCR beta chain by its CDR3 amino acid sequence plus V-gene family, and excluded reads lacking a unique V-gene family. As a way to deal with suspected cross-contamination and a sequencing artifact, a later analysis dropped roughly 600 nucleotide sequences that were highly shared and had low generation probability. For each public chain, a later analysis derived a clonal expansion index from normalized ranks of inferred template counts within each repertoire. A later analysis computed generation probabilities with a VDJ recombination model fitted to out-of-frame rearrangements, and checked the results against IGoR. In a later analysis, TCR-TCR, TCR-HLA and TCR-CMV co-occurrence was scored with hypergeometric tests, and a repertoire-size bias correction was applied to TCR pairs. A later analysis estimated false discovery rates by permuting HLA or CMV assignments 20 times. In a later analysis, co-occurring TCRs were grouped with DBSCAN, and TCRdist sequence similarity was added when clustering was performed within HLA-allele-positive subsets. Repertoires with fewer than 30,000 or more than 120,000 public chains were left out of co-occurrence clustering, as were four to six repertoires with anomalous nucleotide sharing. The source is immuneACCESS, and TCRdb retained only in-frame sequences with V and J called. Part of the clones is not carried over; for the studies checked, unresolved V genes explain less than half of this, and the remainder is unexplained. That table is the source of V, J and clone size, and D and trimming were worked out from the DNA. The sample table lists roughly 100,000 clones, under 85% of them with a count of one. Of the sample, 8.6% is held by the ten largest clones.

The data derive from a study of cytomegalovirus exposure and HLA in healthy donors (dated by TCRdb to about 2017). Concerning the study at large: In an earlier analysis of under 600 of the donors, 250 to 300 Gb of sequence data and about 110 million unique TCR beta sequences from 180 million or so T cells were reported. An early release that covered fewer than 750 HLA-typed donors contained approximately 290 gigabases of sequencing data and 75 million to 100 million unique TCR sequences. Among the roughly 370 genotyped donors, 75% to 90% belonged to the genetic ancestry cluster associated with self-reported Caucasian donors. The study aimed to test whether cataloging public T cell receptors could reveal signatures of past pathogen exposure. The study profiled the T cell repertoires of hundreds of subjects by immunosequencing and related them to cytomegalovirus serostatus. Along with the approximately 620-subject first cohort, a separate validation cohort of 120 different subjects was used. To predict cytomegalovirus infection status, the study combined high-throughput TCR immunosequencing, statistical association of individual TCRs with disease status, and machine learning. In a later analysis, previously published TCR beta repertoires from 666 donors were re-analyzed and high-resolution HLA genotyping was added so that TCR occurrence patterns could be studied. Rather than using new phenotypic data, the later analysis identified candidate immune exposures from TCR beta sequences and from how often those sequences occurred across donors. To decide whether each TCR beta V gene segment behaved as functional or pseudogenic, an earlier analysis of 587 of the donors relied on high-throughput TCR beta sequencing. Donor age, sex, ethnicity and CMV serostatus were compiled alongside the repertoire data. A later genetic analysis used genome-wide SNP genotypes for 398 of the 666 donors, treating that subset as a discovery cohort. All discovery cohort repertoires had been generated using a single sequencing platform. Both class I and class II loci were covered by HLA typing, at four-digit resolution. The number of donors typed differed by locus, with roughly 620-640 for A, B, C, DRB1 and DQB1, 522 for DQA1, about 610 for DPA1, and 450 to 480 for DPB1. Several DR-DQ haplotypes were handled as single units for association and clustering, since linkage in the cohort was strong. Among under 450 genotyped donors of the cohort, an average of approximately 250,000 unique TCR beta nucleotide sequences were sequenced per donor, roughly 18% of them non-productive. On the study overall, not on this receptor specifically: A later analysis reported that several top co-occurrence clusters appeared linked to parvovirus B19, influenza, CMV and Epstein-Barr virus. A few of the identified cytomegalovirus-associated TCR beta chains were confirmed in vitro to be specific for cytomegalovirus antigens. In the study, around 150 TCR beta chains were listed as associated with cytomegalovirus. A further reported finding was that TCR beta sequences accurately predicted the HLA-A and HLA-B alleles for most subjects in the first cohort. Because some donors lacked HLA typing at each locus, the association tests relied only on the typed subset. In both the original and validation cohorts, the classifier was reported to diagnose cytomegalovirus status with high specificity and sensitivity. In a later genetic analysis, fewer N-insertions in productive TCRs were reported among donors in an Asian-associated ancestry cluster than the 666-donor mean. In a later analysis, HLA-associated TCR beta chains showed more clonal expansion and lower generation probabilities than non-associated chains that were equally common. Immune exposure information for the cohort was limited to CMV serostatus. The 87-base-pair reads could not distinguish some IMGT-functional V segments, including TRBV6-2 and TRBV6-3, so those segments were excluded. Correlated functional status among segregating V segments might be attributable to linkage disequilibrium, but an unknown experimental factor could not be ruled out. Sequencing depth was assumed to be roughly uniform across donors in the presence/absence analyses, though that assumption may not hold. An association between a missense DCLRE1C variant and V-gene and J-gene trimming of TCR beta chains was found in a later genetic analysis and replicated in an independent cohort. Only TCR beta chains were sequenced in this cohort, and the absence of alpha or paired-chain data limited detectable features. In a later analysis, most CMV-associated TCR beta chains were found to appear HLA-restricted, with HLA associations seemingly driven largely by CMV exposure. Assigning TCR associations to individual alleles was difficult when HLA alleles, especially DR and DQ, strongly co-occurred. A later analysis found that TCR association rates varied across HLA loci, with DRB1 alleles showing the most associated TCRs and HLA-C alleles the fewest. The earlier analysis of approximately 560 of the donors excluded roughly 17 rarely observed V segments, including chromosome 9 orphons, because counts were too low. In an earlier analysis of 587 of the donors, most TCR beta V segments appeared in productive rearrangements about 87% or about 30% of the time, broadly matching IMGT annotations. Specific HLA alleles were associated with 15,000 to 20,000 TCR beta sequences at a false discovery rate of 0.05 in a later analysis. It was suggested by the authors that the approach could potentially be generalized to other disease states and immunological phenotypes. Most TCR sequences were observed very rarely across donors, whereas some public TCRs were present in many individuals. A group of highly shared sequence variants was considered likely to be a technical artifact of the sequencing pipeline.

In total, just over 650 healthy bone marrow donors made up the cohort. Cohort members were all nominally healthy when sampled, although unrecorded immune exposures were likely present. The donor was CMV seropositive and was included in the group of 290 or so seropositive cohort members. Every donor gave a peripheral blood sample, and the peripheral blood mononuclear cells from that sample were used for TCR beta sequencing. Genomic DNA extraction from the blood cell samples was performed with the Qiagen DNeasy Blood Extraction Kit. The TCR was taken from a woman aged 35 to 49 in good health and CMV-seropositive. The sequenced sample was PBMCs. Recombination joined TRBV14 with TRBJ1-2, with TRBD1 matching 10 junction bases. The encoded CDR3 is CASSPTGGANYGYTF. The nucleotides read TGTGCCAGCAGCCCGACAGGGGGCGCTAACTATGGCTACACCTTC. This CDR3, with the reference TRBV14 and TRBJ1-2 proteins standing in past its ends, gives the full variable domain EAGVTQFPSHSVIEKGQTVTLRCDPISGHDNLYWYRRVMGKEIKFLLHFVKESKQDESGMPNNRFLAERTGGTYSTLKVQPAELEDSGVYFCASSPTGGANYGYTFGSGTRLTVV.